The rows below give T cell receptor beta chains drawn from one sample of a study of T cell responses to AZD1222 COVID-19 vaccine. Profiling relied on immunoSEQ multiplex PCR, and the TCRdb table lists in-frame clones only, not all of them. The sample carries about 68,000 clones, about 80% recorded once. The sample was peripheral blood, taken on day 0 of AZD1222 vaccination. These receptors were obtained from an adult in good health. Each CDR3 is given with its conserved first and last residue. D genes are given only for firm matches. Where a row states a size, it is once, few, many or the class of an expanded clone; other rows omit it.

clone size	J gene	D gene	V gene	CDR3 protein	CDR3 DNA
NA	TRBJ2-2	NA	TRBV7-3	CASRSGLQNTGELFF	TGTGCCAGCCGTAGTGGACTCCAGAACACCGGGGAGCTGTTTTTT
few	TRBJ2-3	TRBD2	TRBV18	CASSPLGTSGVDTQYF	TGTGCCAGCTCACCATTGGGGACTAGCGGGGTGGATACGCAGTATTTT
NA	TRBJ2-3	NA	TRBV18	CASSLSRNTDTQYF	TGTGCCAGCTCACTCTCTAGGAACACAGATACGCAGTATTTT
once	TRBJ1-4	NA	TRBV3-1/TRBV3-2	CASSQDRTASNEKLFF	TGTGCCAGCAGCCAAGATCGGACAGCCTCTAATGAAAAACTGTTTTTT
NA	TRBJ1-3	NA	TRBV6-5	CASSTGLGVGNTIYF	TGTGCCAGCAGTACCGGGCTAGGGGTCGGAAACACCATATATTTT
NA	TRBJ1-2	NA	TRBV12-3/TRBV12-4	CASSLGSAYTF	TGTGCCAGCAGTTTGGGCTCGGCCTACACCTTC
few	TRBJ1-5	NA	TRBV19	CASSIGRLTSYPQHF	TGTGCCAGTAGTATCGGCAGACTAACATCATACCCCCAGCATTTT
NA	TRBJ1-3	TRBD1	TRBV7-2	CASSRTGGTFFDGNTIYF	TGTGCCAGCAGCAGGACAGGAGGGACCTTCTTTGATGGAAACACCATATATTTT
NA	TRBJ2-1	NA	TRBV5-5	CASSLAPGDEQFF	TGTGCCAGCAGCTTGGCCCCAGGGGATGAGCAGTTCTTC
NA	TRBJ2-5	NA	TRBV5-1	CASSYQETQYF	TGCGCCAGCAGCTACCAAGAGACCCAGTACTTC
few	TRBJ1-5	TRBD1	TRBV4-2	CASSQDGQGSQPQHF	TGTGCCAGCAGCCAAGACGGACAGGGGAGTCAGCCCCAGCATTTT
NA	TRBJ2-3	NA	TRBV3-1/TRBV3-2	CASSPRDQSTDTQYF	TGTGCCAGCAGCCCCCGGGACCAAAGCACAGATACGCAGTATTTT
NA	TRBJ1-3	NA	TRBV7-9	CASSSPISGGGNTIYF	TGTGCCAGCAGCTCTCCCATTTCCGGGGGCGGAAACACCATATATTTT
NA	TRBJ1-2	NA	TRBV6-5	CASRWTVGGYTF	TGTGCCAGCCGCTGGACAGTAGGCGGCTACACCTTC
NA	TRBJ2-1	NA	TRBV10-3	CATRAGTNNEQFF	TGTGCCACCCGAGCCGGGACAAACAATGAGCAGTTCTTC
NA	TRBJ2-1	TRBD1	TRBV5-6	CASSPPYRGPSYNEQFF	TGTGCCAGCAGCCCTCCATACAGGGGACCCTCCTACAATGAGCAGTTCTTC
NA	TRBJ2-7	NA	TRBV4-1	CASSQGGAGLYEQYF	TGCGCCAGCAGCCAAGGGGGGGCAGGGCTCTACGAGCAGTACTTC
NA	TRBJ1-1	TRBD1	TRBV12-3/TRBV12-4	CASRDREAEAFF	TGTGCCAGCAGGGACAGGGAGGCTGAAGCTTTCTTT
NA	TRBJ2-7	NA	TRBV7-2	CASSLNHNHYEQYF	TGTGCCAGCAGCTTAAACCACAACCACTACGAGCAGTACTTC
once	TRBJ1-1	TRBD1	TRBV4-2	CASSLQGDTEAFF	TGTGCCAGCAGCCTACAGGGGGACACTGAAGCTTTCTTT
NA	TRBJ1-1	NA	TRBV24-1	CATSDMGVGYGDTEAFF	TGTGCCACCAGTGATATGGGAGTAGGGTACGGGGACACTGAAGCTTTCTTT
NA	TRBJ1-1	NA	TRBV30	CAWSPGMNTEAFF	TGTGCCTGGAGTCCAGGGATGAACACTGAAGCTTTCTTT
NA	TRBJ1-2	NA	TRBV3-1/TRBV3-2	CASSQDWVGRRYGYTF	TGTGCCAGCAGCCAAGATTGGGTGGGCAGGAGGTATGGCTACACCTTC
NA	TRBJ1-1	NA	TRBV7-9	CASSFRAEAFF	TGTGCCAGCAGCTTCCGAGCTGAAGCTTTCTTT
NA	TRBJ2-2	TRBD2	TRBV7-8	CASSLSSGGTGELFF	TGTGCCAGCAGCTTGTCTAGCGGGGGAACCGGGGAGCTGTTTTTT
once	TRBJ2-3	TRBD2	TRBV11-1	CASSPRAGGRADTQYF	TGTGCCAGCAGCCCAAGAGCGGGGGGGCGGGCAGATACGCAGTATTTT
few	TRBJ1-2	NA	TRBV6-5	CASSYGGQETYGYTF	TGTGCCAGCAGTTACGGTGGCCAGGAAACCTATGGCTACACCTTC
NA	TRBJ1-1	TRBD1	TRBV5-1	CASSLAAGGTEAFF	TGCGCCAGCAGCTTGGCGGCAGGGGGCACTGAAGCTTTCTTT
NA	TRBJ2-5	TRBD2	TRBV7-9	CASSFELAGETQYF	TGTGCCAGCAGCTTCGAACTAGCGGGGGAGACCCAGTACTTC
few	TRBJ2-2	NA	TRBV2	CASRPHRGGTGELFF	TGTGCCAGCAGACCGCACAGGGGGGGCACCGGGGAGCTGTTTTTT
NA	TRBJ2-3	NA	TRBV2	CASSSVGANTDTQYF	TGTGCCAGCAGTTCCGTAGGAGCAAACACAGATACGCAGTATTTT
NA	TRBJ2-1	TRBD2	TRBV7-9	CASSTERGDSYNEQFF	TGTGCCAGCAGCACAGAACGGGGGGACTCCTACAATGAGCAGTTCTTC
NA	TRBJ1-5	NA	TRBV19	CASSLRDAVMNQPQHF	TGTGCCAGTAGTTTAAGGGACGCAGTTATGAATCAGCCCCAGCATTTT
NA	TRBJ2-3	NA	TRBV6-2/TRBV6-3	CASSYTGNTDTQYF	TGTGCCAGCAGTTACACAGGGAACACAGATACGCAGTATTTT
NA	TRBJ2-7	TRBD1	TRBV28	CASSPGTGTREQYF	TGTGCCAGCAGCCCTGGGACAGGGACTCGCGAGCAGTACTTC
few	TRBJ2-1	TRBD2	TRBV9	CASSEGLRSYNEQFF	TGTGCCAGCAGCGAGGGACTACGATCCTACAATGAGCAGTTCTTC
NA	TRBJ1-1	NA	TRBV14	CASSQDPFRGGMNTEAFF	TGTGCCAGCAGCCAAGATCCCTTCAGGGGCGGAATGAACACTGAAGCTTTCTTT
NA	TRBJ2-3	TRBD1	TRBV7-3	CASSIRSPGGGTDTQYF	TGTGCCAGCAGCATACGAAGCCCAGGGGGCGGCACAGATACGCAGTATTTT
few	TRBJ1-1	NA	TRBV12-3/TRBV12-4	CASSTNTEAFF	TGTGCCAGCAGTACTAACACTGAAGCTTTCTTT
NA	TRBJ1-2	NA	TRBV7-2	CASSMGGGREGGYTF	TGTGCCAGCAGCATGGGGGGAGGGAGGGAAGGTGGCTACACCTTC
NA	TRBJ2-7	NA	TRBV5-6	CASSFGFGDEQYF	TGTGCCAGCAGCTTCGGGTTTGGGGACGAGCAGTACTTC
once	TRBJ2-3	TRBD2	TRBV19	CASSKNSGGALSTDTQYF	TGTGCCAGTAGTAAAAATAGCGGGGGGGCCTTAAGCACAGATACGCAGTATTTT
NA	TRBJ1-5	NA	TRBV19	CASTSYNQPQHF	TGTGCCAGTACCTCATACAATCAGCCCCAGCATTTT
NA	TRBJ1-1	TRBD1	TRBV7-2	CASSRGTGGIMNTEAFF	TGTGCCAGCAGCAGGGGGACAGGAGGTATTATGAACACTGAAGCTTTCTTT
NA	TRBJ2-2	NA	TRBV10-1	CAKFNRWPGELFF	TGCGCCAAGTTTAATAGGTGGCCCGGGGAGCTGTTTTTT
NA	TRBJ1-3	NA	TRBV6-5	CASSRRLSGNTIYF	TGTGCCAGCTCGAGAAGGTTATCTGGAAACACCATATATTTT
once	TRBJ2-1	NA	TRBV5-1	CASSLAWNSKSYNEQFF	TGCGCCAGCAGCTTGGCTTGGAACTCCAAGTCATACAATGAGCAGTTCTTC
once	TRBJ1-1	TRBD1	TRBV19	CATKSTPETGEKAFF	TGTGCCACCAAATCTACCCCCGAGACAGGGGAAAAAGCTTTCTTT
once	TRBJ1-2	TRBD1	TRBV4-1	CASSQVPDRAFGYTF	TGCGCCAGCAGCCAAGTTCCCGACAGGGCCTTTGGCTACACCTTC
NA	TRBJ1-4	NA	TRBV6-1	CASSELYGGEKLFF	TGTGCCAGCAGTGAGCTCTATGGCGGGGAAAAACTGTTTTTT
few	TRBJ1-4	TRBD1	TRBV19	CASNQGAVREKLFF	TGTGCCTCCAACCAGGGGGCGGTTCGGGAAAAACTGTTTTTT
NA	TRBJ2-7	NA	TRBV6-1	CASSEYQGPGYF	TGTGCCAGCAGTGAATACCAGGGGCCGGGGTACTTC
NA	TRBJ2-7	TRBD1	TRBV6-6	CASSPPGTGGRSYEQYF	TGTGCCAGCAGTCCCCCGGGGACAGGGGGCCGGAGCTACGAGCAGTACTTC
NA	TRBJ1-1	NA	TRBV5-1	CASSLAGQGWTEAFF	TGCGCCAGCAGCTTGGCCGGGCAGGGTTGGACTGAAGCTTTCTTT
NA	TRBJ1-3	NA	TRBV3-1/TRBV3-2	CASSHPQGYSGNTIYF	TGTGCCAGCAGCCATCCACAGGGTTACTCTGGAAACACCATATATTTT
NA	TRBJ1-1	TRBD1	TRBV5-1	CASSWGQGSAEAFF	TGCGCCAGCAGCTGGGGACAGGGGTCGGCAGAAGCTTTCTTT
NA	TRBJ1-4	TRBD1	TRBV5-4	CASSPPSGGEEKLFF	TGTGCCAGCAGCCCCCCTTCAGGGGGAGAGGAAAAACTGTTTTTT
NA	TRBJ2-7	NA	TRBV5-4	CASSSHYEQYF	TGTGCCAGCAGCTCTCACTACGAGCAGTACTTC
NA	TRBJ1-1	NA	TRBV24-1	CATRGTDMNTEAFF	TGTGCCACCAGAGGGACGGATATGAACACTGAAGCTTTCTTT